What follows are 10 T cell receptor beta chains derived from one specimen sequenced in a study of blood T cell repertoires in COVID-19. The protocol was immunoSEQ multiplex PCR, while the TCRdb copy is restricted to in-frame clones and leaves out a portion. The sample lists some 220,000 clones; 80% were seen once. The source material was peripheral blood. These TCRs come from a woman aged 70-85 years with acute or convalescent COVID-19.

V gene TRBV3-1 (or the pseudogene TRBV3-2) combines with J gene TRBJ1-2, with no clear D. Per germline, CDR1 LGHDT and CDR2 YNNKEL (reference sequence). The V end lost 0 bases, the J end lost 6 bases, and 11 bases lay between the germline ends. The length of the CDR3 is 14 residues. CDR3 residues: CASSQDYRPHGYTF. In DNA form, the CDR3 reads TGTGCCAGCAGCCAAGATTACAGACCCCATGGCTACACCTTC.

The rearrangement links TRBV30 to TRBJ1-5, with 7 bases identical to TRBD1. V trimming: 0 bases; J trimming: 1 base; junction bases outside the gene matches: 6. This CDR3 has 16 residues. Germline V CDR1 and CDR2: GTSNPN, SVGIG (reference sequence). CDR3 coding DNA: TGTGCCTGGAGTGTAAGGGGGCGAGGGAGCAATCAGCCCCAGCATTTT. Amino acids: CAWSVRGRGSNQPQHF.

This rearrangement joins TRBV12-3 or TRBV12-4 to TRBJ2-7, with D unclear. V lost 2 bases, J lost 3 bases, and 8 bases lay in between. The CDR3 runs 13 residues. The CDR3 region has the DNA TGTGCCAGCAGTTTAAGGCAGGACTACGAGCAGTACTTC. Translation: CASSLRQDYEQYF.

This rearrangement joins TRBV6-5 to TRBJ2-6; no clear D gene. V lost 11 bases and J lost 1, with 15 bases in between. The CDR3 is 15 amino acids. The germline CDR1 and CDR2 sequences are MNHEY and SVGAGI. The CDR3 protein is CAGRSSRSGANVLTF. The CDR3 region has the DNA TGTGCCGGGCGCAGCTCACGATCTGGGGCCAACGTCCTGACTTTC.

The rearrangement links TRBV10-2 to TRBJ2-7; D perhaps matches TRBD2 (6 bases). Germline-derived CDR1 and CDR2 are WSHSY and SAAADI. The CDR3 has 12 residues. V was shortened by 5 bases and J by 4 bases, with 9 bases between the two germline ends. In nucleotides, the CDR3 is TGCGCCAGCAGTCGGGACTCATACGAGCAGTACGTC. Its protein is CASSRDSYEQYV.

This clone was counted a single time. V and J are TRBV7-6 and TRBJ2-5; D is undetermined. Trimming pared 8 bases from V and 7 bases from J, leaving 20 bases between. CDR3 length equals 14 residues. Germline values: CDR1 SGHVS, CDR2 FNYEAQ. CDR3 sequence: CASLDSSRLGTQYF. CDR3 coding DNA: TGTGCCAGCCTTGATTCGAGTAGACTGGGGACCCAGTACTTC.

This clone occurred a few times. The chain recombines TRBV30 with TRBJ1-5; 7 bases align to TRBD1. The CDR3 is made up of 15 amino acids. The ends lost 2 bases at V and 5 bases at J; junction bases unmatched: 9. In germline, CDR1 is GTSNPN, CDR2 SVGIG (reference sequence). CDR3 nucleotide sequence: TGTGCCTGGAGTCTAACCGGGACAGTTCATCAGCCCCAGCATTTT. Translated: CAWSLTGTVHQPQHF.

This clone was counted a few times. The chain employs TRBV29-1 and TRBJ2-1; 7 bases align to TRBD2. The V segment lost 7 bases and the J segment 9 bases; nucleotides outside the gene matches: 12. The germline V gene encodes CDR1 SQVTM and CDR2 ANQGSEA. The CDR3 is made up of 13 amino acids. DNA for the CDR3: TGCAGCGGGTCCCGTGGGAGGGATGGTGAGCAGTTCTTC. Its translation: CSGSRGRDGEQFF.

The chain links TRBV27 to TRBJ2-7; TRBD2 might be the D (7 bases). The CDR3 has 13 amino acids. V lost 8 bases to trimming and J lost 6 bases, with 17 bases between them. Germline CDR1 is MNHEY and CDR2 is SMNVEV (reference sequence). This chain's CDR3 is CASRKTGGGEQYF. The CDR3 bases are TGTGCCAGCCGGAAGACGGGGGGCGGCGAGCAGTACTTC.

V gene TRBV10-1 combines with J gene TRBJ2-1, with 10 bases fitting TRBD1. This CDR3 region has 17 residues. Looked up from germline, CDR1 is WNHNN and CDR2 is SYGVQD (reference sequence). V shed 3 bases and J 5 bases; nucleotides not matched to a gene: 10. The CDR3 bases are TGCGCCAGCAGTGACCAGACGGGACAGGGGCGTCACAATGAGCAGTTCTTC. Its protein product is CASSDQTGQGRHNEQFF.